These 18 T cell receptor beta chains originate from one sample sequenced in a study of blood T cell repertoires in COVID-19. Produced via immunoSEQ multiplex PCR; TCRdb's table is partial and in-frame only. The top ten clones hold approximately 30% of a sample with about 36,000 clones, more than 70% of them seen once. Input material: peripheral blood. These receptors all come from a man in his sixties with acute or convalescent COVID-19.

CDR3 in DNA: TGTGCCAGTAGTCATCAGGGCCGCCCTAATGGCTACACCTTC. This translates into CASSHQGRPNGYTF. The chain joins TRBV19 to TRBJ1-2, with D possibly TRBD1 on 5 matching bases. V gave up 5 bases and J gave up 6 bases, with 16 bases separating them. This CDR3 contains 14 residues. Germline V gene data show CDR1 as LNHDA and CDR2 as SQIVND (reference sequence).

The chain combines TRBV6-5 with TRBJ2-2, with 7 bases lining up with TRBD1. With V trimmed by 8 bases and J by 6 bases, 9 bases remained unmatched. In germline, CDR1 is MNHEY, CDR2 SVGAGI. CDR3 length equals 14 residues. In nucleotides, the CDR3 is TGTGCCAGCGGAGGAGACAGGGAATCCGGGGAGCTGTTTTTT. It specifies CASGGDRESGELFF.

This chain links TRBV10-2 with TRBJ1-1; tentative D call: TRBD1 (5 bases). The CDR3 contains 15 residues. The germline CDR1 and CDR2 sequences are WSHSY and SAAADI. V was clipped by 6 bases and J by 0 bases, with 14 bases between them. CDR3 sequence: CASRDATGVNTEAFF. The CDR3 coding sequence is TGCGCCAGCAGGGATGCCACAGGAGTGAACACTGAAGCTTTCTTT.

This clone appeared a few times. The CDR3 loop is CASSEDRGGQPQHF. The CDR3 bases are TGTGCCAGCTCGGAGGACAGGGGAGGTCAGCCCCAGCATTTT. The chain recombines TRBV18 with TRBJ1-5; TRBD1 aligns across 9 bases. Trimming took 6 bases from V and 6 from J; bases not matched to a gene: 6. CDR3 size: 14 residues. Germline loops: CDR1 KGHSH, CDR2 LQKENI. The full variable domain, its missing parts supplied by reference TRBV18 and TRBJ1-5, is NAGVMQNPRHLVRRRGQEARLRCSPMKGHSHVYWYRQLPEEGLKFMVYLQKENIIDESGMPKERFSAEFPKEGPSILRIQQVVRGDSAAYFCASSEDRGGQPQHFGDGTRLSIL.

CDR3 sequence (DNA): TGTGCCAGCAGTCCCCCGACAGGGGACCGGCGGGAGCAGTACTTC. This sequence encodes CASSPPTGDRREQYF. The chain carries TRBV6-5 and TRBJ2-7; 8 bases fit TRBD1. Germline CDR1 and CDR2: MNHEY and SVGAGI. V lost 5 bases and J lost 7; bases outside the gene matches: 13. The CDR3 has 15 residues.

V is TRBV2 and J is TRBJ2-7, with D possibly being TRBD2 (7 bases). The V end lost 7 bases, the J end lost 0 bases, and 22 bases lay between the germline ends. Germline CDR1 reads SNHLY; CDR2 reads FYNNEI. CDR3 length: 17 amino acids. The CDR3 sequence is CASMGGGAEFISYEQYF. The CDR3 DNA is TGTGCCAGCATGGGGGGGGGCGCTGAATTCATCTCCTACGAGCAGTACTTC.

This rearrangement joins TRBV7-9 to TRBJ1-4, with D hard to call. This CDR3 has 14 residues. The V gene's germline CDR1 is SEHNR and CDR2 FQNEAQ (reference sequence). V gave up 1 base and J gave up 8 bases, with 11 bases separating them. The CDR3 nucleotides are TGTGCCAGCAGCTTAGTCAGGCCGTACGAAAAACTGTTTTTT. Its protein product is CASSLVRPYEKLFF. Full variable domain (remainder filled in from reference TRBV7-9 and TRBJ1-4): DTGVSQNPRHKITKRGQNVTFRCDPISEHNRLYWYRQTLGQGPEFLTYFQNEAQLEKSRLLSDRFSAERPKGSFSTLEIQRTEQGDSAMYLCASSLVRPYEKLFFGSGTQLSVL.

This clone was counted once. The chain combines TRBV5-1 with TRBJ2-1; the match to TRBD2 covers 7 bases. Per germline, CDR1 SGHRS and CDR2 YFSETQ. The CDR3 totals 18 residues. Losses at the gene ends were 0 bases for V and 4 bases for J; bases not matched to a gene: 13. CDR3 in amino acids: CASSLARRLAVYYNEQFF. CDR3 DNA sequence: TGCGCCAGCAGCTTGGCCAGGAGGCTAGCGGTATATTACAATGAGCAGTTCTTC.

The V call is TRBV11-2, the J call TRBJ2-7; 7 nucleotides match TRBD2. The CDR3 totals 15 residues. Germline CDR1 SGHAT, CDR2 FQNNGV. Trimming at V came to 1 base and at J to 3 bases, leaving 6 bases not matched to a gene. Here the CDR3 DNA reads TGTGCCAGCAGCTTAGGGGACGGGAGGTTCTACGAGCAGTACTTC. Residues: CASSLGDGRFYEQYF.

The chain employs TRBV5-5 and TRBJ2-3; TRBD2 matches at 7 bases. The CDR3 is made up of 13 amino acids. Per germline, CDR1 SGHKS and CDR2 YYEKEE (reference sequence). With 4 bases clipped from V and 4 bases from J, the junction kept 3 bases outside the gene matches. Here the CDR3 DNA reads TGTGCCAGCAGCCGGGACTACCCAGATACGCAGTATTTT. Amino acids: CASSRDYPDTQYF.

The V and J genes are TRBV10-3 and TRBJ2-3, with D perhaps matching TRBD2 (6 bases). V was cut by 0 bases and J by 5 bases, with 6 bases left in between. CDR1 is ENHRY, CDR2 SYGVKD, per germline. The CDR3 runs to 13 residues. The CDR3 loop is CAISESGGDTQYF. Here the CDR3 DNA reads TGTGCCATCAGTGAGTCGGGGGGAGATACGCAGTATTTT.

This clone has only a few counts. The chain combines TRBV6-5 with TRBJ1-6; tentative D call: TRBD1 (6 bases). The CDR3 is 13 residues long. V was shortened by 6 bases and J by 7 bases, with 10 bases between the two germline ends. Germline-derived CDR1 and CDR2 are MNHEY and SVGAGI. The CDR3 DNA reads as TGTGCCAGCAGCCGGGACATCAATTCACCCCTCCACTTT. As protein: CASSRDINSPLHF.

V usage is TRBV28 and J usage is TRBJ2-7, with 8 nucleotides matching TRBD2. The CDR3 sequence is 15 residues long. Germline lookup yields CDR1 MDHEN and CDR2 SYDVKM. The V gene end was trimmed by 6 bases and the J gene end by 0 bases; junction bases not matched to a gene: 7. CDR3 loop: CASSNQREPSYEQYF. CDR3 sequence (DNA): TGTGCCAGCAGCAACCAGCGGGAGCCCTCCTACGAGCAGTACTTC.

The CDR3 DNA follows: TGCGCCAGCAGCTTGTTCGGACAGGGCGGTTCACCCCTCCACTTT. Amino acid sequence: CASSLFGQGGSPLHF. This chain joins TRBV5-1 and TRBJ1-6; the match to TRBD1 covers 8 bases. Germline CDR1 is SGHRS and CDR2 is YFSETQ. The CDR3 sequence is 15 residues long. V shed 1 base, J shed 9 bases, and the junction held 6 bases outside the gene matches. Drawing the rest from reference TRBV5-1 and TRBJ1-6, the complete variable domain is KAGVTQTPRYLIKTRGQQVTLSCSPISGHRSVSWYQQTPGQGLQFLFEYFSETQRNKGNFPGRFSGRQFSNSRSEMNVSTLELGDSALYLCASSLFGQGGSPLHFGNGTRLTVT.

The chain couples TRBV6-5 to TRBJ2-7; D may be TRBD2 (6 bases). The CDR3 totals 16 residues. Trimming stripped 0 bases from V and 0 bases from J, with 12 bases between. Germline V lookup: CDR1 MNHEY, CDR2 SVGAGI. The CDR3 DNA follows: TGTGCCAGCAGTTACTCGAATGACGGGAGCTCCTACGAGCAGTACTTC. Protein sequence: CASSYSNDGSSYEQYF.

There are a few counts of this clone. The rearrangement uses TRBV6-5 and TRBJ2-5, with 8 nucleotides matching TRBD1. Germline V gene sequence: CDR1 MNHEY, CDR2 SVGAGI. V lost 6 bases, J lost 5 bases, and 8 bases stayed unmatched. CDR3 length equals 14 residues. This CDR3 reads CASSHGQGVETQYF. As DNA, the CDR3 is TGTGCCAGCAGCCATGGACAGGGTGTGGAGACCCAGTACTTC.

This clone was detected only a few times. This sequence joins TRBV6-5 and TRBJ2-2; 8 bases are shared with TRBD1. Germline V gene lookup returns CDR1 MNHEY and CDR2 SVGAGI. CDR3 length: 16 amino acids. Trimming removed 4 bases from V and 0 bases from J; junction bases left unmatched: 4. The CDR3 loop is CASSFKQGANTGELFF. The CDR3 DNA reads TGTGCCAGCAGTTTCAAACAGGGGGCGAACACCGGGGAGCTGTTTTTT.

The chain links TRBV7-8 to TRBJ2-7; no firm D call. Germline loops: CDR1 SGHVS, CDR2 FQNEAQ. The ends were cut back, 2 bases at V and 7 bases at J, with 9 bases in the middle. This CDR3 comprises 12 residues. The CDR3 coding sequence is TGTGCCAGCAGCTTAAATACTGTTGAGCAGTACTTC. It encodes CASSLNTVEQYF.